This T cell receptor (beta chain) was obtained from a study of CD8+ T cells in alopecia areata. Looking at the study overall: Treated patients were given 5 to 10 mg oral tofacitinib twice daily. Whole-study results and caveats: Lesional scalp, especially alopecia totalis/universalis, showed higher clonality than normal scalp. Tofacitinib significantly lowered scalp clonality and expanded CD8+ clones among the top 100.

Indicated treatment: oral pan-JAK inhibitor, 5-10 mg twice daily. Alopecia areata patients had lesional scalp punch biopsies and peripheral blood taken from them. In the case of this clone: Its antigen remains unknown.

cDNA prepared by RNA extraction and subsequent reverse transcription served as the template for sequencing. Here immunoSEQ multiplex PCR was the method, and the copy in TCRdb shows in-frame clones only, minus some. The data contain about 120,000 clones, approximately 55% of them singletons. From germline, CDR1 is MNHEY and CDR2 SMNVEV (reference sequence). With 3 bases removed from V and 4 bases from J, the gap between germline ends came to 9 bases. This CDR3 comprises 13 residues. The chain carries TRBV27 and TRBJ1-1; D perhaps matches TRBD1 (5 bases). Sequenced here: CD4+ T cells sorted from blood, sampled at week 24, from a patient treated with tofacitinib. This clonotype was sampled from a human donor with alopecia areata. CDR3 sequence (DNA): TGTGCCAGCAGTTTTAACAGGTTCACTGAAGCTTTCTTT. This encodes CASSFNRFTEAFF.